This TCR beta chain was retrieved from a study of T cell responses to AZD1222 COVID-19 vaccine (dated by TCRdb to 2020 to 2023). About the study as a whole: AZD1222 recipients whose second dose came at about 4 weeks and those whose second dose came at about 12 weeks were combined into one group, since spike-specific TCR depth and breadth did not differ between the two schedules. Trial participants were enrolled by age into 18-55, 56-69 and 70-plus year subgroups, with roughly 160, 29 and 62 TCR-sequenced participants respectively. A total of more than 230 trial participants underwent TCR sequencing, of whom approximately 210 received two doses of AZD1222 and approximately 25 received two doses of the MenACWY control vaccine. General study outcomes and caveats: Reportedly, almost half of the unique spike-specific TCRs recognized epitopes lying outside the regions that are mutated in the B.1.351 and B.1.1.7 variants. Participants were mostly white British and included more females than males, and it was suggested by the authors that clonal diversity may have been underestimated. Because no day 14 peak-response samples were available, repertoires were characterized only after the peak T cell response. The whole spike protein was spanned by vaccine-associated CD4 TCRs, and dominant responses were seen in regions 160-218 and 743-854. Only six or seven AZD1222 recipients were SARS-CoV-2 seropositive at baseline, limiting conclusions about previously exposed vaccinees. A significant rise in spike-specific TCR breadth and depth was observed after two AZD1222 doses relative to day 0 and relative to MenACWY recipients. The 56-69-year group was small, and its depth increase did not reach significance, likely because of low power.

In the germline V gene (reference sequence), CDR1 corresponds to DFQATT and CDR2 to SNEGSKA. Compared with germline, V lacks 3 bases and J lacks 5 bases; bases without a gene match: 4. The CDR3 starts with the cysteine, ends with the phenylalanine, and has 14 residues. Only the CDR3 DNA stays, 42 bases, in frame from base 1. Reading the label with the study, this specimen's time point is: baseline before first vaccination. Samples from vaccinated people were obtained from the UK trials COV001 and COV002, which included a single-blind randomized controlled phase 2/3 trial of AZD1222 (ChAdOx1 nCoV-19) in healthy adults. Trial participant PBMC samples were collected at day 0 and day 28 after the second dose for TCRbeta chain sequencing. In regard to this clone: The antigen this receptor binds is unknown. The input lacks base qualities; no much larger clone sits a single base away.

The CDR3 regions of human TCRbeta chains were analyzed by immunosequencing. Concerning the study's data processing: Repertoire TCRs were checked for matches against a reference library of SARS-CoV-2-specific TCRs that had been generated using the MIRA antigen-specificity platform. Breadth was defined as the fraction of unique TCRs that were SARS-CoV-2-associated. Depth was defined as the fraction of total T cells that were SARS-CoV-2-associated. Each spike-specific TCR was assigned to its reactive spike region and to a CD4 or CD8 class using the MIRA data. Log10-transformed breadth and depth values were compared by one-way ANOVA with Sidak's multiple comparisons tests. TCRdb carries this immuneACCESS record with in-frame sequences only. Its versions omit some clonotypes, under half of them owing to an unresolved V gene in the studies checked, with the rest unexplained. V, J and clone size derive from that table, while D and trimming were established from the DNA sequence. This sample gives about 97,000 clones in total; roughly 86% of them show up just once. The top ten clones comprise about 1.5% of the sample.

This receptor chain uses TRBV20-1 and TRBJ1-6, and TRBD1 matches 7 of the central bases. This specimen was peripheral blood, taken on day 0 of AZD1222 vaccination. The receptor was derived from an adult in good health. The nucleotides are TGCAGTGCTAGTAGGGGACAGAATAATTCACCCCTCCACTTT. This is translated as CSASRGQNNSPLHF.